One and the same sample provided the 20 T cell receptor beta chains below, sequenced in a study of T-cell memory formation after mild COVID-19. TCRdb itself ran the 5' RACE reads through MiXCR, one entry per CDR3 protein. The sample yields 65,000 to 90,000 distinct CDR3 sequences, approximately 14% seen once. The sample taken for sequencing was PBMCs or a T cell subset sorted from them (not recorded which). The receptors here all came from an adult woman who had mild COVID-19 (a few samples of this study predate the infection). Cell type and time point are not known.

V is TRBV15 and J is TRBJ1-1; D gene uncertain. The CDR3 runs to 14 residues. With 1 base removed from V and 1 base from J, the gap between germline ends came to 7 bases. CDR1 and CDR2 from the germline V gene are LNHNV and YYDKDF (reference sequence). CDR3 in DNA: TGTGCCACCAGCAGAGGACGGCAGAACACTGAAGCTTTCTTT. It specifies CATSRGRQNTEAFF.

This chain links TRBV7-8 with TRBJ2-3, with TRBD2 matching 8 bases. The trim removed 5 bases at V and 9 bases at J, leaving 13 bases unmatched. Germline V gene sequence: CDR1 SGHVS, CDR2 FQNEAQ. This CDR3 is built from 15 residues. In DNA form, the CDR3 reads TGTGCCAGCAGCCCCGTCGGGGGGGGGGCAGGCACGCAGTATTTT. This translates into CASSPVGGGAGTQYF.

The chain recombines TRBV7-2 with TRBJ1-2; no reliable D call. Between the trimmed V and J ends, which lost 0 bases and 8 bases, there was a span of 7 bases. The CDR3 consists of 12 residues. The V gene's germline CDR1 is SGHTA and CDR2 FQGNSA. CDR3 amino acids: CASSLAGPGYTF. CDR3 bases: TGTGCCAGCAGCTTAGCAGGGCCCGGCTACACCTTC.

This clonotype was seen more than once but under ten times. The chain couples TRBV5-1 to TRBJ2-2; 7 bases are a match to TRBD2. Germline values: CDR1 SGHRS, CDR2 YFSETQ. The V segment lost 0 bases and the J segment 9 bases; nucleotides outside the gene matches: 8. This CDR3 is built from 15 residues. CDR3 region: CASSLEFFSGRELFF. CDR3 bases: TGCGCCAGCAGCTTGGAGTTCTTTAGCGGGCGGGAGCTGTTTTTT.

A few counts support this clonotype. V and J are TRBV4-1 and TRBJ2-1; maybe TRBD2 (5 bases). The CDR3 is 14 residues long. V shed 1 base and J shed 8 bases, with 12 bases lying between them. Looked up from germline, CDR1 is MGHRA and CDR2 is YSYEKL. The CDR3 protein is CASSQATPGYEQFF. The CDR3 DNA follows: TGCGCCAGCAGCCAAGCCACCCCGGGATATGAGCAGTTCTTC.

This clonotype has more than one count but fewer than ten. The V call is TRBV7-9, the J call TRBJ1-1; possible D gene TRBD1, 5 bases. This CDR3 region has 13 residues. Germline lookup yields CDR1 SEHNR and CDR2 FQNEAQ (reference sequence). V was shortened by 8 bases and J by 4 bases, with 14 bases between the two germline ends. Written as DNA, the CDR3 is TGTGCCAGCGGGTTTGGAGGGGCCACTGAAGCTTTCTTT. Its translation is CASGFGGATEAFF.

This clonotype was seen a few times. This chain links TRBV19 with TRBJ1-1; D may be TRBD1 (6 bases). V shed 5 bases and J shed 1 base, with 17 bases lying between them. In germline, CDR1 is LNHDA, CDR2 SQIVND (reference sequence). This CDR3 is 16 amino acids long. Here the CDR3 DNA reads TGTGCCAGTAGTCGTACAGGGTTTAGGTCGAACACTGAAGCTTTCTTT. Translated: CASSRTGFRSNTEAFF. Full variable domain (rest looked up from reference TRBV19 and TRBJ1-1): DGGITQSPKYLFRKEGQNVTLSCEQNLNHDAMYWYRQDPGQGLRLIYYSQIVNDFQKGDIAEGYSVSREKKESFPLTVTSAQKNPTAFYLCASSRTGFRSNTEAFFGQGTRLTVV.

The gene calls are TRBV7-6 and TRBJ1-2; D is unclear. Germline V lookup: CDR1 SGHVS, CDR2 FNYEAQ. Trimming took 11 bases from V and 4 from J, leaving 11 bases between them. This CDR3 has 11 residues. CDR3 protein: CAAGGSYGYTF. Written as DNA, the CDR3 is TGTGCCGCCGGAGGGTCCTATGGCTACACCTTC.

The chain joins TRBV10-3 to TRBJ2-5; 9 bases agree with TRBD1. The CDR3 covers 20 residues. V gave up 2 bases and J gave up 0 bases; unmatched junction bases: 16. CDR1 is ENHRY and CDR2 is SYGVKD in the germline V gene. CDR3 bases: TGTGCCATCAGTGAGGTGGCCAAAGACAGGGGGAGCACCTACCAAGAGACCCAGTACTTC. Translated, it gives CAISEVAKDRGSTYQETQYF.

The chain is built from TRBV4-1 and TRBJ2-2, with no clear D. Trimming stripped 1 base from V and 8 bases from J, with 14 bases between. The CDR3 runs 15 residues. Germline CDR1 MGHRA, CDR2 YSYEKL. CDR3 nucleotide sequence: TGCGCCAGCAGCCAAGTTGGCGCCCGTTTTGGGGAGCTGTTTTTT. Its protein is CASSQVGARFGELFF.

This clonotype was counted many times. The chain couples TRBV5-1 to TRBJ2-3, with 11 nucleotides matching TRBD2. V dropped 6 bases and J dropped 5; count of bases not matched to a gene: 8. Germline V lookup: CDR1 SGHRS, CDR2 YFSETQ. The CDR3 spans 15 residues. For the CDR3, the DNA is TGCGCCAGCACGTCACTAGCGGGGGATCTAGATACGCAGTATTTT. Amino acid sequence: CASTSLAGDLDTQYF.

This clonotype was detected only a few times. This chain links TRBV24-1 with TRBJ1-1, with 9 positions matching TRBD1. The ends lost 3 bases at V and 6 bases at J; junction bases unmatched: 1. CDR1 and CDR2 from the germline V gene are KGHDR and SFDVKD. This CDR3 contains 13 residues. This CDR3 reads CATSDGTGPEAFF. In DNA form, the CDR3 reads TGTGCCACCAGTGATGGGACAGGGCCTGAAGCTTTCTTT.

This clonotype appeared many times. This chain links TRBV20-1 with TRBJ2-5; D not certain. The CDR3 contains 14 residues. CDR1 and CDR2 (germline): DFQATT, SNEGSKA (reference sequence). The germline V and J ends were trimmed by 1 base and 5 bases, with 14 bases remaining between them. CDR3 bases: TGCAGTGCTAGAGGGCAGTCCCAAGGGGAGACCCAGTACTTC. Protein: CSARGQSQGETQYF.

The chain is built from TRBV5-1 and TRBJ2-1, with D possibly matching TRBD1 (7 bases). Trimming cost V 3 bases and J 8 bases, with 15 bases left between them. CDR3 length: 14 amino acids. Germline-derived CDR1 and CDR2 are SGHRS and YFSETQ. The CDR3 loop reads CASSYRQGGDEQFF. In nucleotides, the CDR3 is TGCGCCAGCAGCTATCGACAGGGAGGCGATGAGCAGTTCTTC. Together with reference TRBV5-1 and TRBJ2-1, the CDR3 gives the full variable domain: KAGVTQTPRYLIKTRGQQVTLSCSPISGHRSVSWYQQTPGQGLQFLFEYFSETQRNKGNFPGRFSGRQFSNSRSEMNVSTLELGDSALYLCASSYRQGGDEQFFGPGTRLTVL.

J is TRBJ1-5 and V is TRBV12-3 or TRBV12-4, with D possibly TRBD1 on 5 matching bases. The V gene lost 0 bases and the J gene lost 8 bases, with 11 bases spanning the gap. The CDR3 contains 14 residues. Here the CDR3 DNA reads TGTGCCAGCAGTTTAGCGGGACCTGTCAAGCCCCAGCATTTT. Its translation: CASSLAGPVKPQHF.

This clonotype occurred once. V usage is TRBV7-8 and J usage is TRBJ1-2, with 7 bases lining up with TRBD1. Germline CDR1 is SGHVS and CDR2 is FQNEAQ. CDR3 length equals 16 residues. The V and J ends lost 1 base and 7 bases, in that order; junction bases with no gene match: 12. The CDR3 nucleotides read TGTGCCAGCAGCTTAGATTGGGACAGAGGACGTGGTGGCTACACCTTC. Translated, it gives CASSLDWDRGRGGYTF.

The genes are TRBV5-1 and TRBJ2-2; possible D gene TRBD2, 5 bases. This CDR3 spans 18 amino acids. Germline loops: CDR1 SGHRS, CDR2 YFSETQ. Trimming stripped 6 bases from V and 7 bases from J, with 28 bases between. The CDR3 nucleotides read TGCGCCAGCACCTCCCCGGACTTCAGTACGGTGGGCCACGGGGAGCTGTTTTTT. This translates into CASTSPDFSTVGHGELFF.

This clonotype has just a few counts. V and J are TRBV4-1 and TRBJ1-1, with D perhaps matching TRBD1 (5 bases). Trimming took off 3 bases at V and 5 bases at J, with 13 bases between the two ends. The germline V gene has CDR1 MGHRA and CDR2 YSYEKL. This CDR3 contains 14 residues. The CDR3 DNA sequence: TGCGCCAGCAGCCAGCCGGGACTCCGAACTGAAGCTTTCTTT. Protein: CASSQPGLRTEAFF.

This clonotype was counted at least ten times. J is TRBJ2-7 and V is TRBV4-2; possibly TRBD1 or TRBD2 for D (5 bases each). The CDR3 consists of 12 residues. The V and J ends lost 4 bases and 7 bases respectively, with 11 bases between them. Per germline, CDR1 LGHNA and CDR2 YNFKEQ. CDR3 in amino acids: CASSPGGREQYF. The DNA of the CDR3 is TGTGCCAGCAGCCCTGGGGGAAGGGAGCAGTACTTC.

This sequence joins TRBV5-1 and TRBJ2-7, with 11 bases identical to TRBD2. The CDR3 has 15 residues. Unmatched junction bases numbered 9, after V lost 4 bases and J lost 6 bases. Germline V CDR1 and CDR2: SGHRS, YFSETQ. DNA of the CDR3: TGCGCCAGCAGCCCGGAAGGACTAGCGGGCGTCGAGCAGTACTTC. It specifies CASSPEGLAGVEQYF.